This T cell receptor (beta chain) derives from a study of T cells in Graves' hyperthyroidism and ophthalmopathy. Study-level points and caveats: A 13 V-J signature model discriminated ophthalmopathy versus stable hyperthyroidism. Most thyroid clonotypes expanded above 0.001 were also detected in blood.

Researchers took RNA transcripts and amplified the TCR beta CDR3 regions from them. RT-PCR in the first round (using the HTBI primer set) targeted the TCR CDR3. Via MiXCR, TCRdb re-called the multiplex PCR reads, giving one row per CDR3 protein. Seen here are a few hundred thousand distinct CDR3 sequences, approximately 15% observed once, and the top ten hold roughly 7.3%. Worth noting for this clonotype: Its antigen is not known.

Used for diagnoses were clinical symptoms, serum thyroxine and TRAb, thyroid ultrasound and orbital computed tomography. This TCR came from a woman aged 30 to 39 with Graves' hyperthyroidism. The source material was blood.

The CDR3 loop reads CASRPSGILGGELFF. The DNA of the CDR3 is TGTGCCAGCAGGCCTAGCGGGATCCTGGGCGGGGAGCTGTTTTTT. This rearrangement joins TRBV14 to TRBJ2-2; TRBD2 matches at 9 bases. The germline V gene has CDR1 SGHDN and CDR2 FVKESK. The trim removed 6 bases at V and 7 bases at J, leaving 9 bases unmatched. This CDR3 has 15 residues.